This TCR beta chain was captured by sequencing in a study of T cell responses to AZD1222 COVID-19 vaccine. Concerning this clone itself: The target antigen is unknown.

The data were produced by immunoSEQ multiplex PCR, yet TCRdb's version contains in-frame clones alone and is incomplete. Here the sample spans hundreds of thousands of clones, approximately 94% being singletons. Whole-study results and caveats: As reported, nearly half of all spike-specific TCRs target variant regions that are unmutated. There were repertoire samples only from the period after the peak T cell response. Researchers report vaccine-associated CD4 TCRs spanning spike, with dominance at 160-218 and 743-854.

Researchers grouped second doses given at about 4 or about 12 weeks into one pool. This receptor was identified in an adult who received the AZD1222 COVID-19 vaccine. This specimen consisted of peripheral blood, obtained 28 days after the second AZD1222 dose.

CDR3 sequence (DNA): TGTGCCAGCCGGGCGGGAACTAACTATGGCTACACCTTC. Translating gives CASRAGTNYGYTF. J is TRBJ1-2 and V is TRBV7-9; D not certain. This CDR3 is built from 13 residues. Germline V CDR1 and CDR2: SEHNR, FQNEAQ (reference sequence). Trimming cost V 8 bases and J 0 bases, with 10 bases left between them.